This T cell receptor beta chain is from a study of cytomegalovirus exposure and HLA in healthy donors. Findings of the study overall: Later analysis suggested links between common viral pathogens and several top significant clusters. A later analysis showed that HLA-associated TCR beta chains had undergone more clonal expansion than equally common others. Later analysis showed TCR association rates varying by HLA locus, highest for DRB1 and lowest for HLA-C. Overall, roughly 150 TCR beta chains were annotated as cytomegalovirus-associated.

The study ran its PCR with 60 Vbeta and 13 Jbeta primers. TCRdb's copy holds only in-frame clones and misses some; the assay was immunoSEQ multiplex PCR. Reported are 130,000 to 150,000 clones; the ten largest clones contain more than 0.8%. A remark on this clone: The antigen is unknown.

The germline V gene encodes CDR1 MDHEN and CDR2 SYDVKM. This CDR3 is 15 amino acids long. This chain links TRBV28 with TRBJ1-6, with D unresolved. The receptor was derived from a male donor in good health and CMV-seronegative. Source material: PBMCs. CDR3 sequence reads: CASREIGSYNSPLHF. The CDR3 DNA reads TGTGCTTCTAGAGAAATAGGCTCCTATAATTCACCCCTCCACTTT.